The 30 T cell receptor beta chains below were found in one sample sequenced in a study of T cell responses to AZD1222 COVID-19 vaccine. Assay: immunoSEQ multiplex PCR; the TCRdb copy retains only in-frame clones and omits some. The table shows 75,000 to 80,000 clones, with about three quarters occurring only once. Here the sequenced sample was peripheral blood, taken 28 days after the second dose of the MenACWY control vaccine. The source is an adult who received the MenACWY meningococcal vaccine as a control.

The V gene is TRBV7-2, the J gene TRBJ1-6; 9 bases are a match to TRBD1. J lost 9 bases, V lost 1 base, and 4 bases had no gene match. Germline values: CDR1 SGHTA, CDR2 FQGNSA. The CDR3 contains 15 residues. The CDR3 region has the DNA TGTGCCAGCAGCTTAGTTTGGGACAGGGCTTCACCCCTCCACTTT. It specifies CASSLVWDRASPLHF.

V and J are TRBV6-2 or TRBV6-3 and TRBJ1-1; D gene ambiguous. The CDR3 loop spans 13 amino acids. V lost 2 bases, J lost 6 bases, and 10 bases lay in between. Germline CDR1 reads MNHEY; CDR2 reads SVGEGT. The CDR3 coding sequence is TGTGCCAGCAGTTACCGGGGTAGGGCTGAAGCTTTCTTT. This encodes CASSYRGRAEAFF.

The rearrangement uses TRBV7-9 and TRBJ1-1; a weak D match, TRBD1 (6 bases). Germline assignment: CDR1 SEHNR and CDR2 FQNEAQ (reference sequence). Between the trimmed V and J ends, which lost 6 bases and 0 bases, there was a span of 8 bases. CDR3 length: 13 residues. The CDR3 spells CASRTGLNTEAFF. The CDR3, as DNA: TGTGCCAGCAGGACAGGCTTGAACACTGAAGCTTTCTTT. Full variable domain (remainder filled in from reference TRBV7-9 and TRBJ1-1): DTGVSQNPRHKITKRGQNVTFRCDPISEHNRLYWYRQTLGQGPEFLTYFQNEAQLEKSRLLSDRFSAERPKGSFSTLEIQRTEQGDSAMYLCASRTGLNTEAFFGQGTRLTVV.

This rearrangement joins TRBV4-1 to TRBJ2-6, with 7 bases matching TRBD1. CDR1 is MGHRA, CDR2 YSYEKL, per germline. CDR3 length: 17 residues. V shed 4 bases, J shed 1 base, and the junction held 7 bases outside the gene matches. CDR3 sequence (DNA): TGCGCCAGCAGCCCCGGGACAGCCTTGTCTGGGGCCAACGTCCTGACTTTC. As protein: CASSPGTALSGANVLTF.

This chain links TRBV29-1 with TRBJ2-2; D might be TRBD2 (7 bases). There are 15 residues in the CDR3. V dropped 6 bases and J dropped 4 bases, with 18 bases sitting between them. Looked up from germline, CDR1 is SQVTM and CDR2 is ANQGSEA. Here the CDR3 reads CSVPAGAGGTGELFF. In nucleotides, the CDR3 is TGCAGCGTCCCCGCGGGGGCCGGAGGCACCGGGGAGCTGTTTTTT.

This chain connects TRBV5-1 to TRBJ2-7; TRBD1 might be the D (7 bases). The CDR3 loop spans 15 amino acids. V lost 4 bases, J lost 2 bases, and 16 bases lay in between. Germline CDR1 reads SGHRS; CDR2 reads YFSETQ. The CDR3 loop reads CASSPGGFLTYEQYF. The DNA of the CDR3 is TGCGCCAGCAGCCCAGGGGGGTTTTTGACCTACGAGCAGTACTTC.

The CDR3 sequence: CASSQDFYEQYF. CDR3 coding DNA: TGTGCCAGCAGCCAAGATTTCTACGAGCAGTACTTC. The chain couples TRBV14 to TRBJ2-7; no firm D call. This CDR3 has 12 residues. The V gene lost 0 bases and the J gene lost 3 bases, with 3 bases spanning the gap. Germline CDR1 is SGHDN and CDR2 is FVKESK.

This clone was counted between two and nine times. The chain uses TRBV19 and TRBJ2-3, with D unresolved. Between the trimmed V and J ends, which lost 5 bases and 2 bases, there was a span of 11 bases. The CDR3 length is 14 residues. Germline V gives CDR1 LNHDA, CDR2 SQIVND (reference sequence). CDR3 residues: CASSQDPATDTQYF. In nucleotides, the CDR3 is TGTGCCAGTAGTCAAGACCCGGCCACAGATACGCAGTATTTT.

The CDR3 DNA reads TGTGCCAGCAGCCCCGGGGCCGGGCCGCTTATTAGCAATCAGCCCCAGCATTTT. Amino acid sequence: CASSPGAGPLISNQPQHF. V and J are TRBV5-5 and TRBJ1-5, with TRBD1 as a possible D gene (5 bases). V was cut by 4 bases and J by 0 bases, with 20 bases left in between. The CDR3 contains 18 residues. The V gene's germline CDR1 is SGHKS and CDR2 YYEKEE (reference sequence).

This clone was seen more than once but under ten times. The CDR3 DNA sequence: TGTGCCATCAAACCTTCCGGGACAGGGCCCTATGAGCAGTTCTTC. It is translated as CAIKPSGTGPYEQFF. The chain joins TRBV10-3 to TRBJ2-1; 9 bases line up with TRBD1. The CDR3 runs 15 residues. Per germline, CDR1 ENHRY and CDR2 SYGVKD. V lost 7 bases to trimming and J lost 8 bases; unmatched junction nucleotides: 12.

The table lists this clone with many counts. V and J are TRBV11-2 and TRBJ1-3; 7 bases align to TRBD1. This CDR3 has 13 residues. Germline assignment: CDR1 SGHAT and CDR2 FQNNGV. The V gene end was trimmed by 3 bases and the J gene end by 4 bases; junction bases not matched to a gene: 0. DNA of the CDR3: TGTGCCAGCAGCTTGACAGGGGGAAACACCATATATTTT. Its translation: CASSLTGGNTIYF.

The chain employs TRBV12-3 or TRBV12-4 and TRBJ2-2; D is ambiguous. This CDR3 contains 13 residues. The V and J ends lost 2 bases and 5 bases respectively, with 6 bases between them. DNA for the CDR3: TGTGCCAGCAGTTTAATGGGGACCGGGGAGCTGTTTTTT. The encoded protein is CASSLMGTGELFF.

The chain carries TRBV6-6 and TRBJ1-2; 7 nucleotides line up with TRBD1. CDR3 size: 12 residues. Germline CDR1 reads MNHNY; CDR2 reads SVGAGI (reference sequence). V lost 8 bases to trimming and J lost 1 base; unmatched junction nucleotides: 1. The DNA for the CDR3 is TGTGCCAGCGGACAGGATAACTATGGCTACACCTTC. Its translation: CASGQDNYGYTF.

V and J are TRBV7-9 and TRBJ1-2; 8 bases map to TRBD1. The germline gives CDR1 SEHNR, CDR2 FQNEAQ (reference sequence). The CDR3 is 14 amino acids. The V gene end was trimmed by 5 bases and the J gene end by 5 bases; junction bases not matched to a gene: 7. The CDR3 is CASSKDRDGYGYTF. The CDR3, as DNA: TGTGCCAGCAGCAAGGACAGGGATGGTTATGGCTACACCTTC.

Only a few counts were recorded for this clone. The V call is TRBV5-1, the J call TRBJ1-1; the D gene is possibly TRBD1 (6 bases). This CDR3 region has 15 residues. Germline CDR1 reads SGHRS; CDR2 reads YFSETQ. V was clipped by 0 bases and J by 5 bases, with 14 bases between them. The chain's CDR3 is CASSLAGQGWTEAFF. CDR3 nucleotides: TGCGCCAGCAGCTTGGCCGGGCAGGGGTGGACTGAAGCTTTCTTT.

The chain uses TRBV5-1 and TRBJ2-7, with 8 positions matching TRBD1. The CDR3 has 15 amino acids. The V and J ends lost 1 base and 2 bases, in that order; junction bases with no gene match: 5. Germline CDR1 reads SGHRS; CDR2 reads YFSETQ. The DNA for the CDR3 is TGCGCCAGCAGCTTGTCCCCACAGGGGGCCTACGAGCAGTACTTC. Translation: CASSLSPQGAYEQYF.

The chain employs TRBV18 and TRBJ2-7; a possible D gene is TRBD2 (5 bases). CDR1 and CDR2 (germline): KGHSH, LQKENI. The CDR3 sequence is 13 residues long. V dropped 3 bases and J dropped 0 bases, with 6 bases sitting between them. The CDR3 DNA sequence: TGTGCCAGCTCACCCGGGAACTCCTACGAGCAGTACTTC. Residues: CASSPGNSYEQYF.

The chain carries TRBV7-3 and TRBJ1-6, with a tentative D call TRBD1 (5 bases). Deletions cut 5 bases from V and 8 bases from J, with 16 bases between. Germline values: CDR1 SGHTA, CDR2 FQGTGA. The CDR3 runs to 15 residues. CDR3 sequence: CASSPNGGGDSPLHF. CDR3 nucleotides: TGTGCCAGCAGCCCCAACGGGGGTGGGGATTCACCCCTCCACTTT. Full variable domain (rest looked up from reference TRBV7-3 and TRBJ1-6): GAGVSQTPSNKVTEKGKYVELRCDPISGHTALYWYRQSLGQGPEFLIYFQGTGAADDSGLPNDRFFAVRPEGSVSTLKIQRTERGDSAVYLCASSPNGGGDSPLHFGNGTRLTVT.

This sequence joins TRBV12-3 or TRBV12-4 and TRBJ1-1; 8 bases are a match to TRBD1. The V and J ends lost 6 bases and 8 bases, in that order; junction bases with no gene match: 5. The CDR3 has 12 amino acids. The CDR3, as DNA: TGTGCCAGCAGCCTCGGACAGGGCGAAGCTTTCTTT. Protein product: CASSLGQGEAFF.

This chain uses TRBV6-5 with TRBJ1-1; 7 positions agree with TRBD1. The V gene's germline CDR1 is MNHEY and CDR2 SVGAGI. V shed 6 bases, J shed 2 bases, and the junction held 6 bases outside the gene matches. The length of the CDR3 is 14 residues. As DNA, the CDR3 is TGTGCCAGCAGCCCCGGGGACAGAAACACTGAAGCTTTCTTT. This encodes CASSPGDRNTEAFF.

The chain is built from TRBV11-2 and TRBJ2-2; TRBD1 agrees at 7 bases. Per the germline V gene, CDR1 is SGHAT and CDR2 is FQNNGV. V dropped 3 bases and J dropped 6; count of bases not matched to a gene: 7. This CDR3 is 15 amino acids long. In DNA form, the CDR3 reads TGTGCCAGCAGCTTGGGACAGCCGGGCGCCGGGGAGCTGTTTTTT. Protein sequence: CASSLGQPGAGELFF.

This clone was detected once. This rearrangement joins TRBV2 to TRBJ1-2; D is unresolved. The V end lost 3 bases, the J end lost 8 bases, and 13 bases lay between the germline ends. The V gene's germline CDR1 is SNHLY and CDR2 FYNNEI. The CDR3 has 13 amino acids. CDR3 sequence (DNA): TGTGCCAGCAGTGAGGACCGATCTATCGGCTACACCTTC. Protein sequence: CASSEDRSIGYTF.

This chain uses TRBV9 with TRBJ1-4; the D is unclear. The CDR3 spans 14 residues. Germline V gives CDR1 SGDLS, CDR2 YYNGEE. Trimming took off 0 bases at V and 3 bases at J, with 6 bases between the two ends. The CDR3: CASSVGEANEKLFF. CDR3 nucleotides: TGTGCCAGCAGCGTAGGGGAAGCTAATGAAAAACTGTTTTTT.

This clone was picked up one time. DNA of the CDR3: TGTGCCAGCCAACAGGGGAGGGAGACCCAGTACTTC. It translates to CASQQGRETQYF. The genes are TRBV6-5 and TRBJ2-5, with D perhaps matching TRBD1 (7 bases). Germline loops: CDR1 MNHEY, CDR2 SVGAGI. The CDR3 is 12 residues long. The V gene lost 8 bases and the J gene lost 5 bases, with 12 bases spanning the gap.

This clone was found once. This chain links TRBV5-8 with TRBJ1-6; D gene ambiguous. This CDR3 is built from 13 residues. Trimming stripped 1 base from V and 7 bases from J, with 6 bases between. Germline CDR1 reads SGHTS; CDR2 reads YDEGEE. DNA of the CDR3: TGTGCCAGCAGCTTGCGAGGGAATTCACCCCTCCACTTT. Translated: CASSLRGNSPLHF.

The genes are TRBV7-8 and TRBJ2-1, with D perhaps assigned TRBD1 or TRBD2 (5 bases each). The germline V gene has CDR1 SGHVS and CDR2 FQNEAQ. This CDR3 comprises 15 residues. The V end was cut by 5 bases, the J end by 3 bases, with 14 bases between. The CDR3, as DNA: TGTGCCAGCAGCCGGTTAGGTGGGGGCTACAATGAGCAGTTCTTC. It translates to CASSRLGGGYNEQFF. The full variable domain, in which reference TRBV7-8 and TRBJ2-1 provide the parts outside the CDR3, is GAGVSQSPRYKVAKRGQDVALRCDPISGHVSLFWYQQALGQGPEFLTYFQNEAQLDKSGLPSDRFFAERPEGSVSTLKIQRTQQEDSAVYLCASSRLGGGYNEQFFGPGTRLTVL.

The chain has TRBV27 and TRBJ1-1; 12 bases agree with TRBD1. V gave up 2 bases and J gave up 0 bases; unmatched junction bases: 7. Germline V CDR1 and CDR2: MNHEY, SMNVEV (reference sequence). This CDR3 region has 18 residues. The CDR3 loop is CASSLGTGGPPMNTEAFF. The CDR3 DNA follows: TGTGCCAGCAGTTTAGGGACAGGGGGCCCCCCGATGAACACTGAAGCTTTCTTT.

CDR3 region: CASSGILPGLADNTGELFF. The CDR3 nucleotides read TGTGCCAGCAGCGGGATACTCCCGGGACTAGCGGATAACACCGGGGAGCTGTTTTTT. The chain carries TRBV27 and TRBJ2-2, with TRBD2 matching 11 bases. After removal of 6 bases from V and 2 bases from J, the junction contained 14 bases not matched to a gene. Germline V lookup: CDR1 MNHEY, CDR2 SMNVEV (reference sequence). The CDR3 spans 19 residues.

V is TRBV10-3 and J is TRBJ2-1, with TRBD2 matching 7 bases. The CDR3 has 16 amino acids. Trimming cost V 2 bases and J 5 bases; bases outside gene matches: 9. The V gene's germline CDR1 is ENHRY and CDR2 SYGVKD. For the CDR3, the DNA is TGTGCCATCAGTGAGGAGGCGGGGAGGGTCCACAATGAGCAGTTCTTC. Its translation is CAISEEAGRVHNEQFF.

The chain is built from TRBV5-1 and TRBJ2-2, with a weak D call TRBD1 (6 bases). Germline values: CDR1 SGHRS, CDR2 YFSETQ. CDR3 length: 16 amino acids. V lost 0 bases to trimming and J lost 2 bases, with 11 bases between them. CDR3: CASSLEGGENTGELFF. DNA for the CDR3: TGCGCCAGCAGCTTGGAAGGGGGAGAAAACACCGGGGAGCTGTTTTTT.